The entry below describes one TCR beta chain. The protocol was immunoSEQ multiplex PCR, while the TCRdb copy is restricted to in-frame clones and leaves out a portion. This sample has about 69,000 clones, with 80% to 90% found just once. V trimming: 4 bases; J trimming: 0 bases; junction bases outside the gene matches: 8. CDR1 is MNHNY and CDR2 is SVGAGI in the germline V gene (reference sequence). The CDR3 runs 16 residues. The data stem from a study of blood T cell repertoires in COVID-19. For the study at large: The analysed material was cDNA or gDNA that came from T cells, B-cell-depleted T cells, or PBMCs.

The clonotype was recovered from a man aged 30 to 39 with acute or convalescent COVID-19. This chain joins TRBV6-6 and TRBJ1-1; 7 bases fit TRBD1. The specimen was peripheral blood. The CDR3 region is CASSSVTGSLNTEAFF. The CDR3 DNA sequence: TGTGCCAGCAGTTCGGTGACAGGGTCCCTGAACACTGAAGCTTTCTTT.